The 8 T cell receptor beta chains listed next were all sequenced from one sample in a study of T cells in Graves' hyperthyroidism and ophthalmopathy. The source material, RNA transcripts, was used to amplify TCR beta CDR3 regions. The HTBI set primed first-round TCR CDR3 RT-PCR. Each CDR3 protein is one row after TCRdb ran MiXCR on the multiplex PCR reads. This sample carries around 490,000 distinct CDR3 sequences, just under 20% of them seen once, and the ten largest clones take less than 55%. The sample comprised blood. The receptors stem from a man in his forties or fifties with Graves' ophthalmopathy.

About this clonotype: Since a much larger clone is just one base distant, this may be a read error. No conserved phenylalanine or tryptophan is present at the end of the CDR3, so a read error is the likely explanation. Here the CDR3 reads CASSTTLDIPSYEQYL. DNA of the CDR3: TGTGCCAGCAGCACCACCTTGGACATACCTTCCTACGAGCAGTACCTC. The chain joins TRBV28 to TRBJ2-7, with D tentatively TRBD1 (5 bases). The CDR3 runs to 16 residues. The germline V gene encodes CDR1 MDHEN and CDR2 SYDVKM. V was cut by 6 bases and J by 1 base, with 19 bases left in between.

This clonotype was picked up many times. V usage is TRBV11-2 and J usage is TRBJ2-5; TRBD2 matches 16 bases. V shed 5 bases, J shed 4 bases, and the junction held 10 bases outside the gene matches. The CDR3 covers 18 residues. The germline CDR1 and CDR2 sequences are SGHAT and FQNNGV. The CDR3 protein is CASSLGTSGGARGETQYF. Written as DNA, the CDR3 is TGTGCCAGCAGCCTCGGGACTAGCGGGGGGGCCAGGGGAGAGACCCAGTACTTC.

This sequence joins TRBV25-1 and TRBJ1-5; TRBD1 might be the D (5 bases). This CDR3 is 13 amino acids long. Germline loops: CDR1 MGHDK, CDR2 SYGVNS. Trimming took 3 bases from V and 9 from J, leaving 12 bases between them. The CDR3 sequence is CASSDPRGLPQHF. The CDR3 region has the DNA TGTGCCAGCAGTGATCCGAGGGGTTTGCCCCAGCATTTT.

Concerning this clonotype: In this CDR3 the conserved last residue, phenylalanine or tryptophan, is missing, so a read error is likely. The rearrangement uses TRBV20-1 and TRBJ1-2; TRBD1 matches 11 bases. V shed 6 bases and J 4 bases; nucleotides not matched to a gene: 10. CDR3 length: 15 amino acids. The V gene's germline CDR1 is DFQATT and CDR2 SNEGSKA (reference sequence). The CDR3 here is CSATDRGPSVYGYTS. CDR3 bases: TGCAGTGCCACGGACAGGGGGCCATCTGTCTATGGCTACACCTCC.

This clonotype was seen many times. The DNA of the CDR3 is TGTGCCAGCAGGGTTGGGGGCAGCAACTACGAGCAGTACTTC. This gives the protein CASRVGGSNYEQYF. The V and J genes are TRBV2 and TRBJ2-7, with D possibly being TRBD1 (6 bases). Trimming took 6 bases from V and 3 from J, leaving 15 bases between them. Germline V gene lookup returns CDR1 SNHLY and CDR2 FYNNEI. This CDR3 is built from 14 residues.

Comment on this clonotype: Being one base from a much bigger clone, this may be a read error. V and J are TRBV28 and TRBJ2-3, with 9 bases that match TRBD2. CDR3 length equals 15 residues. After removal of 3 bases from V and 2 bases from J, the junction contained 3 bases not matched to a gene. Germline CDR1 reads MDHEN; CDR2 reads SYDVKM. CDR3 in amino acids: CASSFGGRATDTQYF. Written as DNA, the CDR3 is TGTGCCAGCAGTTTTGGCGGGAGGGCCACAGATACGCAGTATTTT.

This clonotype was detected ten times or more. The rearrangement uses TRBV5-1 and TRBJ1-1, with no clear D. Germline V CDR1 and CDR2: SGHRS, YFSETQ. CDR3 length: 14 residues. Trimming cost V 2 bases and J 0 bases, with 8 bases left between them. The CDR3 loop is CASSFGLMNTEAFF. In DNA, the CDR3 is TGCGCCAGCAGCTTTGGACTGATGAACACTGAAGCTTTCTTT.

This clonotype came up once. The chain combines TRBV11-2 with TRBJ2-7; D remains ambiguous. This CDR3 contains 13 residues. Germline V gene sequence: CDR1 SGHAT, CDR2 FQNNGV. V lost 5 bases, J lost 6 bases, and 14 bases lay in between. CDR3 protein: CASSPTGVREQYF. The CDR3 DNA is TGTGCCAGCAGCCCCACTGGTGTTCGCGAGCAGTACTTC.